Only a few counts were recorded for the clone carrying this T cell receptor beta chain. This sample was included in a study of CD8 T cells in ankylosing spondylitis. Each TCR beta library was made by quantitative 5'-RACE that incorporated molecular barcodes. TCRdb fed the 5' RACE reads into MiXCR, producing one record per CDR3 protein. This sample carries 150,000 or so distinct CDR3 sequences, under 35% of them seen once, and the ten largest clones take approximately 5.9%. This CDR3 has 15 amino acids. V was clipped by 2 bases and J by 0 bases, with 10 bases between them. Germline CDR1 reads ENHRY; CDR2 reads SYGVKD.

The sequenced material came from synovial fluid, either unsorted or a sorted T cell fraction (not recorded which). J is TRBJ1-1 and V is TRBV10-3; D is perhaps TRBD1 (5 bases). The clonotype comes from a male donor with ankylosing spondylitis. The DNA for the CDR3 is TGTGCCATCAGTGAGAGGGAGACAGTGAACACTGAAGCTTTCTTT. Amino acids: CAISERETVNTEAFF.